This entry describes one TCR beta chain. Its antigen remains unidentified. This sample was taken from a study of cytomegalovirus exposure and HLA in healthy donors. The CDR3 has 15 residues. The V and J ends lost 5 bases and 3 bases respectively, with 16 bases between them. Germline V CDR1 and CDR2: MNHNY, SVGAGI (reference sequence). The PCR used 60 Vbeta and 13 Jbeta primers. The data were produced by immunoSEQ multiplex PCR, yet TCRdb's version contains in-frame clones alone and is incomplete. The sample lists about 160,000 clones, around 77% seen once, with 1.3% to 1.5% in the top ten. General study findings and limits: Later examination showed HLA-associated TCR beta chains had greater clonal expansion than equally common others. It was reported in a later analysis that an Asian-associated ancestry cluster showed fewer N-insertions than the 666-donor mean.

The genes are TRBV6-6 and TRBJ1-2; D is unresolved. The specimen sequenced was PBMCs. The sequence was collected from a woman aged 25 to 45 in good health and CMV-seronegative. In DNA form, the CDR3 reads TGTGCCAGCAGTGCTAAGGAGACGGCAGACTATGGCTACACCTTC. Its translation: CASSAKETADYGYTF.